The 7 T cell receptor beta chains in this list originate from one sample, sequenced in a study of blood T cell repertoires in COVID-19. TCRdb's table, derived via immunoSEQ multiplex PCR, lists solely in-frame clones and lacks some. The table includes about 290,000 clones, around 92% detected once. The sample comprised peripheral blood. These receptors were taken from a woman in her 30s with COVID-19, enrolled during active disease.

This sequence joins TRBV5-1 and TRBJ1-2, with a weak D call TRBD1 (6 bases). Germline values: CDR1 SGHRS, CDR2 YFSETQ. The CDR3 runs to 13 residues. V was cut by 2 bases and J by 5 bases, with 10 bases left in between. Here the CDR3 DNA reads TGCGCCAGCAGCTTTTCAGGGGCTTATGGCTACACCTTC. As protein: CASSFSGAYGYTF.

V is TRBV11-3 and J is TRBJ2-6; the match to TRBD1 covers 8 bases. The length of the CDR3 is 17 residues. Trimming at V came to 3 bases and at J to 0 bases, leaving 4 bases not matched to a gene. CDR1 SGHNT and CDR2 YENEEA come from the germline V gene. This CDR3 reads CASSFGTGNSGANVLTF. The CDR3, as DNA: TGTGCCAGCAGCTTTGGGACAGGCAACTCTGGGGCCAACGTCCTGACTTTC.

With regard to this clone: Within the sample, other DNA sequences also encode this same CDR3. This chain links TRBV24-1 with TRBJ1-4; 10 bases line up with TRBD1. The CDR3 totals 15 residues. V trimming: 2 bases; J trimming: 6 bases; junction bases outside the gene matches: 2. Germline loops: CDR1 KGHDR, CDR2 SFDVKD. The CDR3 DNA sequence: TGTGCCACCAGTGATTCAGGACAGGGGGATGAAAAACTGTTTTTT. Residues: CATSDSGQGDEKLFF.

This chain uses TRBV11-2 with TRBJ1-1; weak D call: TRBD1 (6 bases). The V end was cut by 1 base, the J end by 3 bases, with 9 bases between. The CDR3 covers 14 residues. CDR1 SGHAT and CDR2 FQNNGV come from the germline V gene. DNA for the CDR3: TGTGCCAGCAGCTTAGCGGGGGGCGACACTGAAGCTTTCTTT. This translates into CASSLAGGDTEAFF.

The V call is TRBV6-5, the J call TRBJ1-2, with 9 positions matching TRBD1. With V trimmed by 6 bases and J by 3 bases, 8 bases remained unmatched. The V gene's germline CDR1 is MNHEY and CDR2 SVGAGI. The CDR3 spans 15 residues. The CDR3 coding sequence is TGTGCCAGCAGAACGACAGGGGGTTTGGACTATGGCTACACCTTC. This encodes CASRTTGGLDYGYTF.

This rearrangement joins TRBV10-3 to TRBJ1-3, with a possible D match to TRBD1 (6 bases). This CDR3 has 16 amino acids. Trimming shortened V by 0 bases and J by 0 bases, and 9 bases separated the two germline ends. The germline V gene encodes CDR1 ENHRY and CDR2 SYGVKD. CDR3 protein: CAISESSDSSGNTIYF. For the CDR3, the DNA is TGTGCCATCAGTGAGTCTTCGGACAGCTCTGGAAACACCATATATTTT.

The V gene is TRBV4-1, the J gene TRBJ1-5, with D uncertain. Trimming pared 1 base from V and 9 bases from J, leaving 7 bases between. The CDR3 consists of 12 residues. CDR1 is MGHRA, CDR2 YSYEKL, per germline. The CDR3 region has the DNA TGCGCCAGCAGCCAAGGTGAGGGGCCCCAGCATTTT. Translating it yields CASSQGEGPQHF.